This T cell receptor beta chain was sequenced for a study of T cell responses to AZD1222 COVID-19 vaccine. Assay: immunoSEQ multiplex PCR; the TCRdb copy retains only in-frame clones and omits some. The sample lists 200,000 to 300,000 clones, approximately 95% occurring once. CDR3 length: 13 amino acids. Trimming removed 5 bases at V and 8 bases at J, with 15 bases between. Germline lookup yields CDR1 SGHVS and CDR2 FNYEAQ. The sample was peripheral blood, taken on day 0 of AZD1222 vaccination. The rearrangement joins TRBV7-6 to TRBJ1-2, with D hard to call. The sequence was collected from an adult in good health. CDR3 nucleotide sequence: TGTGCCAGCAGCCGACGGGGTTCTATCGGCTACACCTTC. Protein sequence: CASSRRGSIGYTF.